The 18 T cell receptor beta chains below all came from one sample that was sequenced in a study of Tregs in tolerant kidney transplant recipients. Repertoires were generated with immunoSEQ multiplex PCR, while TCRdb's copy carries only in-frame clones and drops some. The data show some 70,000 clones, around 84% seen once. Sequences were obtained from CD4+ T cells from blood. The source of these receptors is a human donor in good health.

The chain has TRBV12-5 and TRBJ1-3, with D unclear. The CDR3 loop spans 14 amino acids. V lost 3 bases and J 1 base, leaving 7 bases between the germline ends. Germline V gene lookup returns CDR1 LGHNT and CDR2 FRNRAP. The CDR3 reads CASGFPNSGNTIYF. In nucleotides, the CDR3 is TGTGCTAGTGGTTTCCCGAATTCTGGAAACACCATATATTTT. Full variable domain (rest looked up from reference TRBV12-5 and TRBJ1-3): DARVTQTPRHKVTEMGQEVTMRCQPILGHNTVFWYRQTMMQGLELLAYFRNRAPLDDSGMPKDRFSAEMPDATLATLKIQPSEPRDSAVYFCASGFPNSGNTIYFGEGSWLTVV.

The chain couples TRBV11-3 to TRBJ2-2; D tentatively reads TRBD1 or TRBD2 (5 bases each). The V gene's germline CDR1 is SGHNT and CDR2 YENEEA. The germline V and J ends were trimmed by 5 bases and 4 bases, with 14 bases remaining between them. The CDR3 has 15 residues. For the CDR3, the DNA is TGTGCCAGCAGCCCAGAGGGGATTCCCACCGGGGAGCTGTTTTTT. Translating it yields CASSPEGIPTGELFF.

V and J are TRBV30 and TRBJ1-2; 10 bases line up with TRBD1. The ends lost 4 bases at V and 5 bases at J; junction bases unmatched: 19. Germline V gene data show CDR1 as GTSNPN and CDR2 as SVGIG (reference sequence). The CDR3 length is 18 residues. The CDR3 bases are TGTGCCTGGACCCGAGCCCGCCTCCGACAGGGGGCTTCATATGGCTACACCTTC. It specifies CAWTRARLRQGASYGYTF.

The chain carries TRBV7-2 and TRBJ2-3; 7 positions match TRBD1. This CDR3 has 15 residues. CDR1 SGHTA and CDR2 FQGNSA come from the germline V gene. The V gene end was trimmed by 5 bases and the J gene end by 4 bases; junction bases not matched to a gene: 9. The CDR3, as DNA: TGTGCCAGCAGCACCAGACAGGGCGGATCAGATACGCAGTATTTT. Its translation: CASSTRQGGSDTQYF.

This clone showed up just once. The chain combines TRBV19 with TRBJ1-2; TRBD1 matches at 8 bases. The CDR3 has 13 residues. Unmatched junction bases numbered 9, after V lost 7 bases and J lost 8 bases. Germline V gene lookup returns CDR1 LNHDA and CDR2 SQIVND (reference sequence). The CDR3, as DNA: TGTGCCAGTACAGGACAGGGATCGTCAGGCTACACCTTC. This sequence encodes CASTGQGSSGYTF.

The J gene is TRBJ2-5, the V gene TRBV5-8; TRBD1 might be the D (6 bases). V shed 2 bases and J shed 5 bases, with 7 bases lying between them. The CDR3 length is 12 residues. Germline-derived CDR1 and CDR2 are SGHTS and YDEGEE. The CDR3 protein is CASSFGGETQYF. In nucleotides, the CDR3 is TGTGCCAGCAGCTTTGGGGGCGAGACCCAGTACTTC.

The genes are TRBV18 and TRBJ2-1; 9 nucleotides agree with TRBD2. This CDR3 is built from 16 residues. Germline CDR1 KGHSH, CDR2 LQKENI. V lost 6 bases and J lost 8; bases outside the gene matches: 14. CDR3 sequence (DNA): TGTGCCAGCTCTTCCTATACTTTGAGCGGGGGGCATGAGCAGTTCTTC. Protein sequence: CASSSYTLSGGHEQFF. The whole variable domain, remainder taken from reference TRBV18 and TRBJ2-1, is NAGVMQNPRHLVRRRGQEARLRCSPMKGHSHVYWYRQLPEEGLKFMVYLQKENIIDESGMPKERFSAEFPKEGPSILRIQQVVRGDSAAYFCASSSYTLSGGHEQFFGPGTRLTVL.

The chain uses TRBV5-8 and TRBJ2-2; D remains unclear. The germline V gene has CDR1 SGHTS and CDR2 YDEGEE. The CDR3 runs 16 residues. V shed 5 bases and J shed 6 bases, with 20 bases lying between them. This CDR3 is CASRSTRLGSAGELFF. In DNA, the CDR3 is TGTGCCAGCAGGTCTACTCGCCTGGGGTCCGCCGGGGAGCTGTTTTTT.

CDR3 sequence reads: CASSEARGGVGEQYF. In DNA, the CDR3 is TGTGCCAGCAGTGAAGCGCGCGGCGGGGTCGGCGAGCAGTACTTC. The chain combines TRBV2 with TRBJ2-7, with a weak D call TRBD2 (6 bases). Germline assignment: CDR1 SNHLY and CDR2 FYNNEI. V was trimmed by 0 bases and J by 6 bases, leaving 15 bases between them. This CDR3 has 15 amino acids.

V is TRBV4-3 and J is TRBJ2-1, with TRBD2 matching over 9 bases. Losses at the gene ends were 5 bases for V and 3 bases for J; bases not matched to a gene: 8. Germline lookup yields CDR1 LGHNA and CDR2 YSLEER. The CDR3 length is 16 residues. The CDR3 reads CASSSSGTGIYNEQFF. In DNA, the CDR3 is TGCGCCAGCAGCTCTAGCGGGACCGGCATCTACAATGAGCAGTTCTTC.

As to this clone: An end of the junction does not agree with germline; a read error may underlie this. V and J are TRBV7-7 and TRBJ2-1, with TRBD2 identical over 7 bases. The germline V gene has CDR1 SSHAT and CDR2 FNYEAQ (reference sequence). The CDR3 has 17 residues. The chain's CDR3 is CASSLARGTTNYNEQFF. CDR3 in DNA: TGTGCTAGCAGCTTAGCTCGAGGGACTACCAACTACAATGAGCAGTTCTTC.

The CDR3 sequence is CASSFDRAIQYF. The CDR3 DNA reads TGTGCCAGCAGCTTCGACAGAGCCATTCAGTACTTC. This chain uses TRBV7-2 with TRBJ2-4; a weak D match, TRBD1 (5 bases). CDR1 and CDR2 (germline): SGHTA, FQGNSA. This CDR3 region has 12 residues. Trimming removed 3 bases from V and 9 bases from J, with 9 bases in between.

The genes are TRBV5-1 and TRBJ2-3; 7 bases align to TRBD1. J gave up 1 base and V 5 bases, and 4 bases lay outside the gene matches. This CDR3 spans 14 amino acids. Germline CDR1 is SGHRS and CDR2 is YFSETQ. CDR3 DNA: TGCGCCAGCAGTTCCCAGGGGGGCACAGATACGCAGTATTTT. Its protein is CASSSQGGTDTQYF.

This clone was observed a handful of times. V usage is TRBV5-1 and J usage is TRBJ2-7; a possible D gene is TRBD1 (6 bases). The V end was cut by 1 base, the J end by 0 bases, with 14 bases between. This CDR3 comprises 16 residues. Looked up from germline, CDR1 is SGHRS and CDR2 is YFSETQ. Written as DNA, the CDR3 is TGCGCCAGCAGCTTGTTTATGAGGGGGAGCTCCTACGAGCAGTACTTC. Its protein is CASSLFMRGSSYEQYF.

The chain links TRBV27 to TRBJ2-4; the D gene could be TRBD1 or TRBD2 (5 bases each). The CDR3 length is 14 residues. V was trimmed by 5 bases and J by 4 bases, leaving 12 bases between them. Germline CDR1 reads MNHEY; CDR2 reads SMNVEV (reference sequence). CDR3 residues: CASSPGAPKNIQYF. The DNA for the CDR3 is TGTGCCAGCAGTCCCGGGGCGCCGAAAAACATTCAGTACTTC.

This rearrangement joins TRBV5-1 to TRBJ2-5; D is unresolved. The CDR3 is 14 amino acids. Germline V gene sequence: CDR1 SGHRS, CDR2 YFSETQ. Between the trimmed V and J ends, which lost 2 bases and 1 base, there was a span of 9 bases. This CDR3 is CASSFRLFQETQYF. The CDR3, as DNA: TGCGCCAGCAGCTTCCGACTCTTCCAAGAGACCCAGTACTTC. The full variable domain, with the rest looked up from reference TRBV5-1 and TRBJ2-5, is KAGVTQTPRYLIKTRGQQVTLSCSPISGHRSVSWYQQTPGQGLQFLFEYFSETQRNKGNFPGRFSGRQFSNSRSEMNVSTLELGDSALYLCASSFRLFQETQYFGPGTRLLVL.

V and J are TRBV28 and TRBJ2-2; possibly TRBD2 for D (7 bases). In germline, CDR1 is MDHEN, CDR2 SYDVKM. The CDR3 covers 15 residues. V shed 6 bases and J shed 5 bases, with 16 bases lying between them. The CDR3 region is CASSPVGGRTGELFF. The CDR3 DNA sequence: TGTGCCAGCAGCCCGGTCGGGGGGCGGACCGGGGAGCTGTTTTTT.

CDR3 region: CAKDRDGTEAFF. DNA of the CDR3: TGTGCCAAAGACCGGGACGGAACTGAAGCTTTCTTT. The V call is TRBV9, the J call TRBJ1-1; D is possibly TRBD1 (5 bases). Deletions cut 9 bases from V and 5 bases from J, with 14 bases between. The length of the CDR3 is 12 residues. Germline V gene lookup returns CDR1 SGDLS and CDR2 YYNGEE.